This T cell receptor (beta chain) originates from a study of cytomegalovirus exposure and HLA in healthy donors (dated by TCRdb to about 2017). With respect to the entire study: An earlier analysis of approximately 600 of the donors reported roughly 300 Gb of sequence data and some 120 million unique TCR beta sequences from about 180 million T cells. Around 330 gigabases of sequencing data and around 80 million unique TCR sequences made up an early release that covered several hundred HLA-typed donors. The genetic ancestry cluster associated with self-reported Caucasian donors included 81% of the approximately 430 genotyped donors. The aim of the study was to test whether cataloging public T cell receptors could identify signatures of past pathogen exposure. The T cell repertoires of roughly 660 subjects were profiled by immunosequencing and related to cytomegalovirus serostatus. Besides the first cohort of hundreds of subjects, a separate validation cohort made up of roughly 120 different subjects was used. To predict cytomegalovirus infection status, the study combined high-throughput TCR immunosequencing, statistical association of individual TCRs with disease status, and machine learning. To study patterns of TCR occurrence, a later analysis re-analyzed previously published TCR beta repertoires from 666 donors and added high-resolution HLA genotyping. Rather than drawing on any new phenotypic data, the later analysis identified candidate immune exposures from TCR beta sequences and the way those sequences occurred across donors. In an earlier analysis of 500 to 650 of the donors, high-throughput TCR beta sequencing was used to judge whether each TCR beta V gene segment behaved as functional or pseudogenic. Donor age, sex, ethnicity and CMV serostatus were compiled alongside the repertoire data. Genome-wide SNP genotypes for about 55% of the 666 donors were used in a later genetic analysis, which treated that subset as a discovery cohort. All discovery cohort repertoires had been generated using a single sequencing platform. HLA typing included class I and class II loci at four-digit resolution. The number of donors typed differed by locus, with 629-630 for A, B, C, DRB1 and DQB1, 522 for DQA1, 600 to 610 for DPA1, and 400 to 490 for DPB1. Five DR-DQ haplotypes were handled as single units for association and clustering, since linkage in the cohort was strong. Among around 400 genotyped donors of the cohort, an average of around 250,000 unique TCR beta nucleotide sequences was sequenced per donor, of which 15% to 20% were non-productive.

The research as a whole found: In a later analysis, HLA-associated TCR beta chains showed more clonal expansion and lower generation probabilities than non-associated chains that were equally common. In this cohort, only TCR beta chains were sequenced, and detectable features were limited by the absence of alpha or paired-chain data. When HLA alleles, especially DR and DQ, strongly co-occurred, TCR associations were difficult to assign to individual alleles. Because HLA typing was missing for some donors at each locus, association tests included only the typed subset. Linkage disequilibrium might explain the correlated functional status among segregating V segments, but an unknown experimental factor could not be excluded. A further reported finding was that TCR beta sequences accurately predicted the HLA-A and HLA-B alleles for most subjects in the first cohort. In a later analysis, most CMV-associated TCR beta chains were found to appear HLA-restricted, with HLA associations seemingly driven largely by CMV exposure. Because the 87-base-pair reads could not distinguish some IMGT-functional V segments, including TRBV6-2 and TRBV6-3, those segments were excluded. For the cohort, immune exposure information was limited to CMV serostatus. In a later analysis, 16,951 TCR beta sequences were associated with specific HLA alleles at a false discovery rate of 0.05. A later genetic analysis reported fewer N-insertions in productive TCRs among donors in an Asian-associated ancestry cluster than the approximately 700-donor mean. About 17 rarely observed V segments, including chromosome 9 orphons, were excluded from the earlier analysis of about 610 of the donors because counts were too low. A few of the identified cytomegalovirus-associated TCR beta chains were confirmed in vitro to be specific for cytomegalovirus antigens. In a later analysis, TCR association rates were found to vary across HLA loci, with the most associated TCRs seen for DRB1 alleles and the fewest for HLA-C alleles. The authors suggested that the approach could potentially be generalized to other disease states and immunological phenotypes. In an earlier analysis of approximately 600 of the donors, most TCR beta V segments were observed in productive rearrangements about 87% or about 30% of the time, broadly matching IMGT annotations. The study gave a list of 150 to 200 TCR beta chains associated with cytomegalovirus. Across donors, most TCR sequences were observed very rarely, whereas some public TCRs were present in many individuals. In both the original and validation cohorts, the classifier was reported to diagnose cytomegalovirus status with high specificity and sensitivity. Presence/absence analyses assumed roughly uniform sequencing depth across donors, an assumption that may not hold. An association between a missense DCLRE1C variant and V-gene and J-gene trimming of TCR beta chains was found in a later genetic analysis and replicated in an independent cohort. A cluster of highly shared sequence variants was judged likely to represent a technical artifact of the sequencing pipeline. According to a later analysis, parvovirus B19, influenza, CMV and Epstein-Barr virus appeared linked to several top co-occurrence clusters.

A remark on this clone: It has no known antigen specificity. No qualities accompany the bases; no much larger clone lies one base away.

V is shortened by 4 bases, J by 0 bases, and the region joining them spans 10 bases. From the cysteine up to the phenylalanine, the CDR3 has a length of 15 residues. Only the CDR3 DNA is retained, 45 bases long and in frame from the first base. CDR1 MGHRA and CDR2 YSYEKL were looked up in the germline V gene. Libraries came from the immunoSEQ multiplex PCR assay. For the multiplex PCR, a mixture combining 60 forward primers for TCR Vbeta segments and 13 reverse primers for TCR Jbeta segments was used. A multiplex PCR assay on genomic DNA amplified the CDR3 region of rearranged TCR beta genes. Amplified TCR beta libraries were sequenced as 87-base-pair reads on the Illumina HiSeq System. Turning to the authors' computational methods: Across the roughly 700 repertoires, a later analysis counted 78 million or so unique TCR beta chains, 8.5 million to 12 million of which were shared by at least two donors. A nearest-neighbor algorithm error-corrected the raw reads and collapsed the reads into unique sequences, merging closely related sequences to remove PCR and sequencing errors. Alignment of CDR3 sequences to IMGT reference sequences was used to assign V, D and J gene segments. For a sequence to be retained, a match of at least six nucleotides was required to both a V gene segment and a J gene segment. Rearrangements were classified as productive when the CDR3 lacked stop codons and remained in frame with V and J, and all other rearrangements were classified as non-productive. Following IMGT convention, CDR3 was defined as the stretch from the second conserved V-encoded cysteine to the conserved J-encoded phenylalanine. In an earlier analysis of 500 to 650 of the donors, sequences lacking an unambiguous match to a single V gene segment were excluded. In an earlier analysis of 450 to 750 of the donors, a V segment was called functional when productive rearrangements were above 56.7%, and segregating when the standard deviation between donors exceeded 5%. To diagnose cytomegalovirus status from the catalog of TCR beta chain sequences, a statistical classification framework was built. In a later analysis, V and J genes were assigned by comparing TCR nucleotide sequences against IMGT/GENE-DB human TR gene sequences. Using the TCRdist pipeline, a later analysis assigned CDR3 sequences along with most-parsimonious VDJ recombination scenarios. In a later analysis, each TCR beta chain was defined by its CDR3 amino acid sequence together with its V-gene family, and reads lacking a unique V-gene family were excluded. To address suspected cross-contamination and a sequencing artifact, a later analysis removed approximately 590 highly shared, low-generation-probability nucleotide sequences. In a later analysis, a clonal expansion index was calculated for each public chain from normalized within-repertoire ranks of inferred template counts. In a later analysis, generation probabilities were computed using a VDJ recombination model fitted to out-of-frame rearrangements, and the results were checked against IGoR. A later analysis scored TCR-TCR, TCR-HLA and TCR-CMV co-occurrence with hypergeometric tests, applying a repertoire-size bias correction to TCR pairs. To estimate false discovery rates, a later analysis permuted the HLA or CMV assignments 20 times. In a later analysis, co-occurring TCRs were grouped using DBSCAN, and TCRdist sequence similarity was added for clustering within HLA-allele-positive subsets. Co-occurrence clustering excluded repertoires with fewer than 30,000 or more than 120,000 public chains, plus five with anomalous nucleotide sharing. Entries here come from immuneACCESS through TCRdb and include only in-frame sequences with V and J called. Some clones fail to appear in such tables; in the studies checked, an unresolved V gene covers under half of the shortfall, and the cause of the remainder is unknown. D and trimming come from the DNA, and the V and J calls and clone size come from that table. For this sample the table gives around 190,000 clones, of which 70% to 80% were detected only once. Clones ranked in the top ten supply around 1.9% of the sample.

In total, approximately 690 healthy bone marrow donors made up the cohort. Cohort members were all nominally healthy when sampled, although unrecorded immune exposures were likely present. The donor tested CMV seronegative, placing the donor among the roughly 400 seronegative members of the cohort. Each donor provided a peripheral blood sample, and peripheral blood mononuclear cells were used for TCR beta sequencing. Genomic DNA extraction from the blood cell samples was performed with the Qiagen DNeasy Blood Extraction Kit. The sequence was collected from a man aged 25-40 years in good health and CMV-seronegative. Material for sequencing was PBMCs. The sequence is built from TRBV4-1 and TRBJ1-3, with no reliable assignment of the D segment. The DNA sequence follows: TGCGCCAGCAGCCGGTCAGCAGGCTCTGGAAACACCATATATTTT. Translation gives CASSRSAGSGNTIYF.